A single sample gave rise to the 29 T cell receptor beta chains below, sequenced in a study of cytomegalovirus exposure and HLA in healthy donors. 60 Vbeta and 13 Jbeta primers were used in PCR. Libraries were prepared by immunoSEQ multiplex PCR; TCRdb keeps only in-frame clonotypes and omits some of them. The table includes around 180,000 clones, roughly four fifths detected once. Material for sequencing was PBMCs. The receptors were sampled from a woman aged 18-35 years in good health and CMV-seropositive.

The CDR3 here is CASSYSTLPGLDTIYF. Written as DNA, the CDR3 is TGTGCCAGCAGTTACTCGACTTTACCGGGACTGGACACCATATATTTT. The rearrangement uses TRBV6-5 and TRBJ1-3; the D gene is possibly TRBD1 (5 bases). CDR1 MNHEY and CDR2 SVGAGI come from the germline V gene. The CDR3 has 16 residues. Trimming stripped 0 bases from V and 8 bases from J, with 17 bases between.

The V gene is TRBV7-9, the J gene TRBJ2-5; 8 bases agree with TRBD1. From germline, CDR1 is SEHNR and CDR2 FQNEAQ (reference sequence). This CDR3 region has 15 residues. With V trimmed by 6 bases and J by 3 bases, 9 bases remained unmatched. The CDR3 DNA reads as TGTGCCAGCAGTCCGGACAGGGAAGTTAAAGAGACCCAGTACTTC. Translation: CASSPDREVKETQYF. The whole variable domain, filled in from reference TRBV7-9 and TRBJ2-5, reads DTGVSQNPRHKITKRGQNVTFRCDPISEHNRLYWYRQTLGQGPEFLTYFQNEAQLEKSRLLSDRFSAERPKGSFSTLEIQRTEQGDSAMYLCASSPDREVKETQYFGPGTRLLVL.

The genes are TRBV6-1 and TRBJ1-6; TRBD1 aligns across 8 bases. Germline V lookup: CDR1 MNHNS, CDR2 SASEGT. The CDR3 is 13 amino acids. V was pared by 7 bases and J by 7 bases, with 3 bases of the junction left unmatched. The CDR3 loop reads CASTTGVNSPLHF. For the CDR3, the DNA is TGTGCCAGCACGACAGGGGTGAATTCACCCCTCCACTTT.

The chain combines TRBV18 with TRBJ1-2; no clear D. Germline V gives CDR1 KGHSH, CDR2 LQKENI. This CDR3 region has 14 residues. Trimming took off 6 bases at V and 6 bases at J, with 17 bases between the two ends. CDR3 nucleotide sequence: TGTGCCAGCTCCCCCGTGACGGCGGTAGATGGCTACACCTTC. It yields the protein CASSPVTAVDGYTF.

V and J are TRBV7-9 and TRBJ2-7; 12 bases align to TRBD2. There are 15 residues in the CDR3. CDR1 SEHNR and CDR2 FQNEAQ come from the germline V gene (reference sequence). V was clipped by 1 base and J by 3 bases; unmatched bases: 1. CDR3 DNA sequence: TGTGCCAGCAGCTTAGTACTAGCGGGGGGCTACGAGCAGTACTTC. The encoded protein is CASSLVLAGGYEQYF.

The table lists this clone with a count of one. The chain recombines TRBV2 with TRBJ1-2; D gene uncertain. Looked up from germline, CDR1 is SNHLY and CDR2 is FYNNEI. V was shortened by 4 bases and J by 7 bases, with 10 bases between the two germline ends. The CDR3 covers 12 residues. The CDR3, as DNA: TGTGCCAGCAGTGGCAGCCCGGGTGGCTACACCTTC. This gives the protein CASSGSPGGYTF.

This clone was counted only a few times. The CDR3 region has the DNA TGTGCCAGCAGATCAGGACAGCCTACAGATACGCAGTATTTT. The encoded protein is CASRSGQPTDTQYF. The chain couples TRBV4-2 to TRBJ2-3; TRBD1 might be the D (6 bases). The V gene's germline CDR1 is LGHNA and CDR2 YNFKEQ. V was trimmed by 6 bases and J by 3 bases, leaving 13 bases between them. The CDR3 runs to 14 residues.

The chain has TRBV5-4 and TRBJ1-1; 11 positions match TRBD1. Germline values: CDR1 SGHNT, CDR2 YYREEE (reference sequence). This CDR3 is built from 17 residues. J lost 3 bases, V lost 3 bases, and 10 bases had no gene match. The CDR3 nucleotides read TGTGCCAGCAGCTGGCCCGGGACAGGGGGGGCGCACACTGAAGCTTTCTTT. Protein: CASSWPGTGGAHTEAFF. Looking up the rest from reference TRBV5-4 and TRBJ1-1 gives the full variable domain: ETGVTQSPTHLIKTRGQQVTLRCSSQSGHNTVSWYQQALGQGPQFIFQYYREEENGRGNFPPRFSGLQFPNYSSELNVNALELDDSALYLCASSWPGTGGAHTEAFFGQGTRLTVV.

The chain has TRBV4-1 and TRBJ2-5, with D hard to call. The CDR3 runs 14 residues. Germline assignment: CDR1 MGHRA and CDR2 YSYEKL. Trimming left V 3 bases short and J 1 base short, with 9 bases between. In DNA, the CDR3 is TGCGCCAGCAGCCAGTCAGGCTTCCAAGAGACCCAGTACTTC. Protein product: CASSQSGFQETQYF.

This chain uses TRBV28 with TRBJ1-6, with 8 bases lining up with TRBD1. Trimming removed 6 bases from V and 7 bases from J; junction bases left unmatched: 5. The germline V gene has CDR1 MDHEN and CDR2 SYDVKM. The CDR3 has 14 residues. The CDR3 nucleotides read TGTGCCAGCAGGACACAGGGGGGCAATTCACCCCTCCACTTT. Its translation: CASRTQGGNSPLHF.

This clone was observed a handful of times. V is TRBV30 and J is TRBJ1-3; TRBD1 agrees at 7 bases. Unmatched junction bases numbered 5, after V lost 2 bases and J lost 4 bases. Germline V gene sequence: CDR1 GTSNPN, CDR2 SVGIG (reference sequence). This CDR3 is built from 14 residues. CDR3 region: CAWSHRGGGNTIYF. Written as DNA, the CDR3 is TGTGCCTGGAGTCACAGGGGAGGAGGAAACACCATATATTTT.

This clone is a singleton in its sample. This rearrangement joins TRBV2 to TRBJ2-5; perhaps TRBD2 as D (5 bases). The CDR3 length is 10 residues. Germline CDR1 SNHLY, CDR2 FYNNEI. The V and J ends lost 7 bases and 5 bases respectively, with 5 bases between them. In DNA form, the CDR3 reads TGTGCCAGCACGGGGGAGACCCAGTACTTC. Encoded protein: CASTGETQYF.

This clone appeared a few times. The chain employs TRBV7-9 and TRBJ1-2; no firm D call. Germline-derived CDR1 and CDR2 are SEHNR and FQNEAQ (reference sequence). With 7 bases removed from V and 1 base from J, the gap between germline ends came to 7 bases. The CDR3 extends over 12 amino acids. The CDR3: CASNSLNYGYTF. The CDR3 region has the DNA TGTGCCAGCAATTCCCTTAACTATGGCTACACCTTC.

In nucleotides, the CDR3 is TGTGCCAGCAGCAGGGGGATAGGCACAGATACGCAGTATTTT. It translates to CASSRGIGTDTQYF. This rearrangement joins TRBV7-9 to TRBJ2-3, with D tentatively TRBD1 (6 bases). CDR1 is SEHNR and CDR2 is FQNEAQ in the germline V gene (reference sequence). V lost 5 bases and J 1 base, leaving 10 bases between the germline ends. The CDR3 has 14 residues.

There are a few counts of this clone. The chain joins TRBV19 to TRBJ1-2; the D gene is possibly TRBD1 (6 bases). Germline CDR1 is LNHDA and CDR2 is SQIVND (reference sequence). The CDR3 is 13 residues long. Between the trimmed V and J ends, which lost 5 bases and 5 bases, there was a span of 12 bases. As DNA, the CDR3 is TGTGCCAGTAGTCCGCTGACAGGTTATGGCTACACCTTC. Its protein product is CASSPLTGYGYTF.

The J gene is TRBJ1-1, the V gene TRBV7-2; 7 bases map to TRBD1. The CDR3 runs 14 residues. After removal of 5 bases from V and 11 bases from J, the junction contained 14 bases not matched to a gene. Germline V gene data show CDR1 as SGHTA and CDR2 as FQGNSA. CDR3 amino acids: CASSPIQGRFLAFF. CDR3 bases: TGTGCCAGCAGCCCAATACAGGGGCGGTTTTTGGCTTTCTTT.

The chain has TRBV5-1 and TRBJ2-5; 7 bases match TRBD1. Losses at the gene ends were 4 bases for V and 5 bases for J; bases not matched to a gene: 5. The CDR3 has 13 residues. Germline V gene sequence: CDR1 SGHRS, CDR2 YFSETQ. CDR3 protein: CASSNRGSETQYF. The CDR3 coding sequence is TGCGCCAGCAGCAACAGGGGATCCGAGACCCAGTACTTC.

The CDR3 sequence is CASSGRDFDPWGYTF. CDR3 coding DNA: TGTGCCAGCAGCGGGAGGGACTTTGACCCCTGGGGCTACACCTTC. The chain has TRBV5-8 and TRBJ1-2; a weak D match, TRBD1 (5 bases). The length of the CDR3 is 15 residues. Germline V CDR1 and CDR2: SGHTS, YDEGEE. Trimming cost V 4 bases and J 8 bases, with 21 bases left between them. The full variable domain, rest sourced from reference TRBV5-8 and TRBJ1-2, is EAGVTQSPTHLIKTRGQQATLRCSPISGHTSVYWYQQALGLGLQFLLWYDEGEERNRGNFPPRFSGRQFPNYSSELNVNALELEDSALYLCASSGRDFDPWGYTFGSGTRLTVV.

The chain has TRBV6-7 and TRBJ1-4; TRBD1 matches at 7 bases. TRBV6-7 is an ORF, with its function uncertain. Trimming at V came to 2 bases and at J to 4 bases, leaving 7 bases not matched to a gene. CDR3 size: 16 residues. This CDR3 reads CASSYQGGQLNEKLFF. CDR3 DNA: TGTGCCAGCAGTTACCAAGGGGGACAGCTTAATGAAAAACTGTTTTTT.

This chain connects TRBV30 to TRBJ1-1; D is perhaps TRBD1 (6 bases). The CDR3 is made up of 17 amino acids. Trimming shortened V by 5 bases and J by 1 base, and 23 bases separated the two germline ends. Per germline, CDR1 GTSNPN and CDR2 SVGIG (reference sequence). In DNA, the CDR3 is TGTGCCTGGCCACACCATGCTCCTGGGGGACAGAACACTGAAGCTTTCTTT. Its protein product is CAWPHHAPGGQNTEAFF.

The chain uses TRBV5-1 and TRBJ2-5, with D uncertain. The CDR3 totals 13 residues. Germline V CDR1 and CDR2: SGHRS, YFSETQ. With 0 bases removed from V and 1 base from J, the gap between germline ends came to 4 bases. In DNA, the CDR3 is TGCGCCAGCAGCTTGGGGAGCCAAGAGACCCAGTACTTC. Translating it yields CASSLGSQETQYF.

This rearrangement joins TRBV10-2 to TRBJ2-5; 7 bases match TRBD1. The trim removed 10 bases at V and 1 base at J, leaving 6 bases unmatched. CDR3 size: 13 residues. Germline V gene data show CDR1 as WSHSY and CDR2 as SAAADI. The chain's CDR3 is CATQDRPQETQYF. The CDR3 DNA sequence: TGCGCCACCCAGGACAGGCCCCAAGAGACCCAGTACTTC.

This chain connects TRBV6-1 to TRBJ1-2; TRBD1 might be the D (5 bases). CDR3 length: 14 amino acids. Germline V gene data show CDR1 as MNHNS and CDR2 as SASEGT. The ends were cut back, 0 bases at V and 2 bases at J, with 7 bases in the middle. This CDR3 reads CASSEAGGNYGYTF. As DNA, the CDR3 is TGTGCCAGCAGTGAAGCGGGGGGGAACTATGGCTACACCTTC.

The chain has TRBV28 and TRBJ2-7; no definite D call. Germline CDR1 MDHEN, CDR2 SYDVKM. With 6 bases removed from V and 3 bases from J, the gap between germline ends came to 12 bases. The length of the CDR3 is 13 residues. Here the CDR3 DNA reads TGTGCCAGCAGGAAGACATCTCTCTACGAGCAGTACTTC. It codes for CASRKTSLYEQYF.

The chain employs TRBV9 and TRBJ1-3, with 7 bases fitting TRBD1. From germline, CDR1 is SGDLS and CDR2 YYNGEE. Trimming at V came to 4 bases and at J to 0 bases, leaving 7 bases not matched to a gene. The CDR3 runs to 16 residues. DNA of the CDR3: TGTGCCAGCAGCTCCGGACAGGCATCCTCTGGAAACACCATATATTTT. Its protein product is CASSSGQASSGNTIYF. Using reference TRBV9 and TRBJ1-3 for the parts outside the CDR3, the full variable domain is DSGVTQTPKHLITATGQRVTLRCSPRSGDLSVYWYQQSLDQGLQFLIQYYNGEERAKGNILERFSAQQFPDLHSELNLSSLELGDSALYFCASSSGQASSGNTIYFGEGSWLTVV.

The V and J genes are TRBV5-1 and TRBJ2-5, with 9 bases that match TRBD2. Losses at the gene ends were 4 bases for V and 3 bases for J; bases not matched to a gene: 4. The CDR3 covers 14 residues. Germline values: CDR1 SGHRS, CDR2 YFSETQ. The CDR3 DNA reads TGCGCCAGCAGCCAATTAGCGGGGGAAGAGACCCAGTACTTC. Residues: CASSQLAGEETQYF.

J is TRBJ1-2 and V is TRBV5-4; a possible D gene is TRBD1 (6 bases). The CDR3 length is 16 residues. Germline lookup yields CDR1 SGHNT and CDR2 YYREEE (reference sequence). Trimming removed 2 bases at V and 2 bases at J, with 16 bases between. CDR3 nucleotides: TGTGCCAGCAGCTTCGGGCGGCAGGGGCCGAACTATGGCTACACCTTC. It is translated as CASSFGRQGPNYGYTF. Supplemented by reference TRBV5-4 and TRBJ1-2, the full variable domain reads ETGVTQSPTHLIKTRGQQVTLRCSSQSGHNTVSWYQQALGQGPQFIFQYYREEENGRGNFPPRFSGLQFPNYSSELNVNALELDDSALYLCASSFGRQGPNYGYTFGSGTRLTVV.

The rearrangement joins TRBV6-6 to TRBJ1-2; TRBD1 matches at 8 bases. CDR1 MNHNY and CDR2 SVGAGI come from the germline V gene (reference sequence). This CDR3 is 13 amino acids long. V shed 10 bases, J shed 2 bases, and the junction held 6 bases outside the gene matches. For the CDR3, the DNA is TGTGCCACATCGACAGGGGAGAACTATGGCTACACCTTC. This sequence encodes CATSTGENYGYTF.

The count of this clone is one. This chain links TRBV11-1 with TRBJ1-5, with D maybe TRBD1 (5 bases). V was shortened by 5 bases and J by 5 bases, with 10 bases between the two germline ends. CDR1 and CDR2 (germline): SGHAT, FQDESV (reference sequence). The CDR3 is 13 residues long. CDR3 sequence (DNA): TGTGCCAGCAGCCACGAAGGGGATCAGCCCCAGCATTTT. Its translation is CASSHEGDQPQHF.